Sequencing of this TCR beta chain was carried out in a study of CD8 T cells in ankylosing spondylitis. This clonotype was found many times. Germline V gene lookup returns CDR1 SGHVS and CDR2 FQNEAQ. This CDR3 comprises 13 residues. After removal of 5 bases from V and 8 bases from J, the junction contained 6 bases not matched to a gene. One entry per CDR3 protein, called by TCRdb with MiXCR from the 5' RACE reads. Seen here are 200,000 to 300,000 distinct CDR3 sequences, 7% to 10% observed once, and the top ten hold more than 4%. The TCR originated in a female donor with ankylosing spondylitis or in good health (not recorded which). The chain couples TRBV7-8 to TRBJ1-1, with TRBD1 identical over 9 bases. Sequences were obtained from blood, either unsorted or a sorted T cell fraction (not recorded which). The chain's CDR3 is CASSRTGDREAFF. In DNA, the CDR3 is TGTGCCAGCAGCAGGACAGGGGATAGGGAAGCTTTCTTT. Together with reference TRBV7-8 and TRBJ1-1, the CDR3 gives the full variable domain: GAGVSQSPRYKVAKRGQDVALRCDPISGHVSLFWYQQALGQGPEFLTYFQNEAQLDKSGLPSDRFFAERPEGSVSTLKIQRTQQEDSAVYLCASSRTGDREAFFGQGTRLTVV.